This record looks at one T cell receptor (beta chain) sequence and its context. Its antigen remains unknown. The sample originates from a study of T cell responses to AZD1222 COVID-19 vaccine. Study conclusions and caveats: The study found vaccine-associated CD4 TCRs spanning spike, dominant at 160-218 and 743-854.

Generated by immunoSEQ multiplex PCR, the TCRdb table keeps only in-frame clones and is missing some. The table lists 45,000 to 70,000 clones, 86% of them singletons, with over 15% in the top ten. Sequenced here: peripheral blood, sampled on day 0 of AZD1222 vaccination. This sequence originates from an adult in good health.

The CDR3 DNA reads as TGTGCCTTACTACCCGGGACAGGGAGCTCCTACAATGAGCAGTTCTTC. This encodes CALLPGTGSSYNEQFF. The V gene is TRBV30, the J gene TRBJ2-1, with TRBD1 matching 9 bases. Germline CDR1 is GTSNPN and CDR2 is SVGIG (reference sequence). This CDR3 contains 16 residues. V lost 7 bases to trimming and J lost 0 bases; unmatched junction nucleotides: 10.